The present T cell receptor (beta chain) was sequenced within a study of control samples from healthy donors and cancer patients. Clones were read by immunoSEQ multiplex PCR, and TCRdb kept only the in-frame ones, dropping some. The sample has around 140,000 clones; about 93% are singletons. Germline-derived CDR1 and CDR2 are LGHDT and YNNKEL (reference sequence). This CDR3 spans 15 amino acids. With V trimmed by 4 bases and J by 3 bases, 7 bases remained unmatched. The chain employs TRBV3-1 (or the pseudogene TRBV3-2) and TRBJ2-5; 8 nucleotides align to TRBD1. The clonotype was recovered from a middle-aged man in good health. Material for sequencing was blood. In DNA form, the CDR3 reads TGTGCCAGCAGCCCGACAGGGGCGAAGGAAGAGACCCAGTACTTC. Its protein is CASSPTGAKEETQYF.